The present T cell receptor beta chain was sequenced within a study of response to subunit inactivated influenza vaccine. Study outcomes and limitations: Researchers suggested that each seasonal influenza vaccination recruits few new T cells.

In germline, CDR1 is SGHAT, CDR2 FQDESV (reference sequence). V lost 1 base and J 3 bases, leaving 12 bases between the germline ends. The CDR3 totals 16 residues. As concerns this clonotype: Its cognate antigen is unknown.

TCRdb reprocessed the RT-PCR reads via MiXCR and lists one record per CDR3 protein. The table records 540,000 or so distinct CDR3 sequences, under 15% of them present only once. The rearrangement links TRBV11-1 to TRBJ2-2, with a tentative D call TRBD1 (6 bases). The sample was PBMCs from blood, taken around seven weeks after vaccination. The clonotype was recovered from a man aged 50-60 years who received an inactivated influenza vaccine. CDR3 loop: CASSLVQGPHTGELFF. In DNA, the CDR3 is TGTGCCAGCAGCTTAGTGCAGGGGCCACACACCGGGGAGCTGTTTTTT.